This TCR beta chain was identified during a study of shared T cell receptors in the human thymus. The CDR3 contains 15 residues. With 0 bases clipped from V and 2 bases from J, the junction kept 4 bases outside the gene matches. The data were produced by immunoSEQ multiplex PCR, yet TCRdb's version contains in-frame clones alone and is incomplete. Among almost 550,000 clones listed, around 78% were seen once. The sample was also reused in another study, on human thymus T cells. This second study notes: Thymic material originated from resections removed in the course of corrective heart surgery. Repertoires sampled from thymus and blood appeared biased in V and J gene usage. Thymic repertoires from unrelated individuals overlapped highly, related research reported.

The gene calls are TRBV23-1 and TRBJ2-7; TRBD2 matches at 7 bases. TRBV23-1 is assigned to the ORF class and has an uncertain function. This receptor was obtained from a boy younger than two with a congenital heart defect. What was sequenced was thymocytes. CDR3 in DNA: TGCGCCAGCAGTCAATCGCGTGGACTAGCCTACGAGCAGTACTTC. The encoded protein is CASSQSRGLAYEQYF.